This TCR beta chain derives from a study of cytomegalovirus exposure and HLA in healthy donors. Whole-study context: HLA-typed donors were the source of approximately 80 million unique TCRs held in an early data release.

Only one count was recorded for this clone. The antigen remains undetermined. Germline loops: CDR1 SGHTS, CDR2 YDEGEE. The V end was cut by 0 bases, the J end by 1 base, with 11 bases between. The CDR3 loop spans 16 amino acids. General observations from the study: The listing of 160 or so TCR beta chains classed them as cytomegalovirus-associated. Judged likely to be a sequencing artifact was a cluster of highly shared sequence variants. Data from an earlier analysis indicated that most TCR beta V segments were productive either about 90% or about 30% of the time.

The PCR ran on 60 Vbeta and 13 Jbeta primers. Libraries were prepared by immunoSEQ multiplex PCR; TCRdb keeps only in-frame clonotypes and omits some of them. The sample holds 180,000 or so clones, 75% to 85% seen once. The specimen was PBMCs. The sequence derives from a woman in her fifties or sixties in good health and CMV-seronegative. The chain has TRBV5-8 and TRBJ2-1; D remains ambiguous. The CDR3 DNA follows: TGTGCCAGCAGCTTGGCCGCGGTTGTATCCTACAATGAGCAGTTCTTC. Protein: CASSLAAVVSYNEQFF.